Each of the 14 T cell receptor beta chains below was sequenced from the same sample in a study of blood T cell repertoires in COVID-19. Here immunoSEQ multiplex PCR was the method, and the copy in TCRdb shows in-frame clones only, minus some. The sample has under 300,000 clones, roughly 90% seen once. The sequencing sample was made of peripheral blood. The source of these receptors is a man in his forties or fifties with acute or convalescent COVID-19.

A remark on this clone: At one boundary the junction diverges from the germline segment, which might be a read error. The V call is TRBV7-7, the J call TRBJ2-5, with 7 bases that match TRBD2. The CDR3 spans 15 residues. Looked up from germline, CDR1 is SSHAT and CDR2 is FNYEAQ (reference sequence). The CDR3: CASSLAGYGRETQYF. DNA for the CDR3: TGTGCTAGCAGCTTGGCGGGGTACGGGAGGGAGACCCAGTACTTC.

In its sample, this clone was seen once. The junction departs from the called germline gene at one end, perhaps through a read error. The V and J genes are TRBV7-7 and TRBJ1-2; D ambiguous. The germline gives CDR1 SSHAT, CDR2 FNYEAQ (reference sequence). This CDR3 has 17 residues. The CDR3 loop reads CASSLASSTSANYGYTF. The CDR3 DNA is TGTGCTAGCAGCTTAGCGAGTTCGACATCGGCTAACTATGGCTACACCTTC.

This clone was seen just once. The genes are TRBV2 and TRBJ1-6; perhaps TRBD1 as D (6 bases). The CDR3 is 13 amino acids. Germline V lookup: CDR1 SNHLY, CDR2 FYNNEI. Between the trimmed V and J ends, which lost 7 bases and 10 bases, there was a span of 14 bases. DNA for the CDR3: TGTGCCAGCAACGGGGGGGCCAACTCACCCCTCCACTTT. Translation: CASNGGANSPLHF. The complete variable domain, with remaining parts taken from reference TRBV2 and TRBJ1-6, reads EPEVTQTPSHQVTQMGQEVILRCVPISNHLYFYWYRQILGQKVEFLVSFYNNEISEKSEIFDDQFSVERPDGSNFTLKIRSTKLEDSAMYFCASNGGANSPLHFGNGTRLTVT.

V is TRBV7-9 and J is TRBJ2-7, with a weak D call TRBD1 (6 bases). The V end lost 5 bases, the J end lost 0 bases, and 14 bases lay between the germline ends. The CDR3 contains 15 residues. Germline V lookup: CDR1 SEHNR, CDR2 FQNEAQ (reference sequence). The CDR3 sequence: CASSPRQGSSYEQYF. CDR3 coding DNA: TGTGCCAGCAGCCCACGTCAGGGGAGCTCCTACGAGCAGTACTTC.

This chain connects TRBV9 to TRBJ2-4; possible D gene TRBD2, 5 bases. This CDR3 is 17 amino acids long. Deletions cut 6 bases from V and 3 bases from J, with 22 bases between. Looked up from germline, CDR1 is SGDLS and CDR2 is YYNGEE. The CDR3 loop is CASTPGLERSYKNIQYF. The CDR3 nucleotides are TGTGCCAGCACCCCCGGTTTAGAGCGGAGCTACAAAAACATTCAGTACTTC. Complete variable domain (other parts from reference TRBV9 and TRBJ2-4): DSGVTQTPKHLITATGQRVTLRCSPRSGDLSVYWYQQSLDQGLQFLIQYYNGEERAKGNILERFSAQQFPDLHSELNLSSLELGDSALYFCASTPGLERSYKNIQYFGAGTRLSVL.

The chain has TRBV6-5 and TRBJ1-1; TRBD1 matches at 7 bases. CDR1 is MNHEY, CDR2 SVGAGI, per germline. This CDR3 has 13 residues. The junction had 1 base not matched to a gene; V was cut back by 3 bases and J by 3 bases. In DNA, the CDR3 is TGTGCCAGCAGTTATAGGGGGCACACTGAAGCTTTCTTT. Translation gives CASSYRGHTEAFF.

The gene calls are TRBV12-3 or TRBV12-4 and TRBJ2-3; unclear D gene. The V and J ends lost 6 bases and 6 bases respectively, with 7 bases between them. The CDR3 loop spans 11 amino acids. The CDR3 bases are TGTGCCAGCAGGCAGGCGGATACGCAGTATTTT. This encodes CASRQADTQYF.

The CDR3 DNA reads as TGTGCCAGCAGGGCAGGGGGGCCACCCCTCCACTTT. This translates into CASRAGGPPLHF. The V and J genes are TRBV27 and TRBJ1-6; 7 bases fit TRBD1. Germline V CDR1 and CDR2: MNHEY, SMNVEV (reference sequence). The CDR3 totals 12 residues. V was pared by 6 bases and J by 11 bases, with 4 bases of the junction left unmatched.

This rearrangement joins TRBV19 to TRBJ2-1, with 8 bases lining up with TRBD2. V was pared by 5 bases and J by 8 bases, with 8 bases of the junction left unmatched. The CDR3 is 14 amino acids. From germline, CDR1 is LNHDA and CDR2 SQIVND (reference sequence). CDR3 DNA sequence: TGTGCCAGTAGTCCTAGCGCGGGGGGAGATGAGCAGTTCTTC. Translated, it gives CASSPSAGGDEQFF.

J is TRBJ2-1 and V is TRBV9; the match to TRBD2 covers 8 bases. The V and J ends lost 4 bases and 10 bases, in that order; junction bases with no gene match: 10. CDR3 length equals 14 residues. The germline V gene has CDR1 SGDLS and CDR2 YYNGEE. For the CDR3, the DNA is TGTGCCAGCAGCCCGCGGGGGGACTTCGGCGAGCAGTTCTTC. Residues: CASSPRGDFGEQFF.

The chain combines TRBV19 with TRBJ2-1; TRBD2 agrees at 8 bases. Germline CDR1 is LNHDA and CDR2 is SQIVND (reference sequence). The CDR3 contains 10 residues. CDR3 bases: TGTGCGTCGGGGGGGGATGAGCAGTTCTTC. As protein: CASGGDEQFF.

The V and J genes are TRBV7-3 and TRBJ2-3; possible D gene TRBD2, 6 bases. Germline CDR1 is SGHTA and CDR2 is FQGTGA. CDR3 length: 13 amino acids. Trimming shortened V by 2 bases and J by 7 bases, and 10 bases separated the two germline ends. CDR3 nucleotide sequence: TGTGCCAGCAGCTTACACCTAGCGAATACGCAGTATTTT. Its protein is CASSLHLANTQYF.

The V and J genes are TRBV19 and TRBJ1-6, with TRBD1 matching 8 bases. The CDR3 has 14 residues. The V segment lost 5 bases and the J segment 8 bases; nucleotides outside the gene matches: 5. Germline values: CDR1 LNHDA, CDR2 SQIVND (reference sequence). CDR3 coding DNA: TGTGCCAGTAGTCGGACAGGGAGTTATTCACCCCTCCACTTT. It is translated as CASSRTGSYSPLHF.

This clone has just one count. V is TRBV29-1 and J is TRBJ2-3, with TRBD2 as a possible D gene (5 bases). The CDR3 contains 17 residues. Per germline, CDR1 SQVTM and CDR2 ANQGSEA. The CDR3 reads CSSRDSRGSTSTDTQYF. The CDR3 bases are TGCTCTTCGAGGGATAGCCGGGGTTCCACTAGCACAGATACGCAGTATTTT.